This T cell receptor (beta chain) was found in a study of blood T cell repertoires in COVID-19. Per the germline V gene, CDR1 is SEHNR and CDR2 is FQNEAQ (reference sequence). The CDR3 loop spans 14 amino acids. V was shortened by 5 bases and J by 6 bases, with 15 bases between the two germline ends. How the authors handled the data: By means of reference gene primer amplification, nucleated cell counts were estimated. Assay: immunoSEQ multiplex PCR; the TCRdb copy retains only in-frame clones and omits some. V, J and clone size were drawn from that table, and D and trimming were deduced from the DNA. The sample records over 200,000 clones, roughly 86% being singletons.

The sequence derives from a woman aged 55-70 years with acute or convalescent COVID-19. Sequencing was carried out using peripheral blood. This chain joins TRBV7-9 and TRBJ2-3, with D possibly matching TRBD1 (5 bases). The CDR3 nucleotides read TGTGCCAGCAGCGCGACAGCCCCTTCGGATACGCAGTATTTT. It codes for CASSATAPSDTQYF.